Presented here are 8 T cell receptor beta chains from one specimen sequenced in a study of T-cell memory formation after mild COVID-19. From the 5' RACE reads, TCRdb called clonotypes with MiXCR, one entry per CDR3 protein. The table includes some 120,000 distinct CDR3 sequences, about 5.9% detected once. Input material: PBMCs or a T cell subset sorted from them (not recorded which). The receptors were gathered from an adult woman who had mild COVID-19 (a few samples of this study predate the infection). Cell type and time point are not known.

This CDR3 is CAWSVGTGKADEQYF. The CDR3 nucleotides are TGTGCCTGGAGTGTAGGGACAGGGAAGGCGGACGAGCAGTACTTC. The genes are TRBV30 and TRBJ2-7; TRBD1 aligns across 9 bases. Germline V lookup: CDR1 GTSNPN, CDR2 SVGIG (reference sequence). This CDR3 is built from 15 residues. J gave up 5 bases and V 0 bases, and 8 bases lay outside the gene matches.

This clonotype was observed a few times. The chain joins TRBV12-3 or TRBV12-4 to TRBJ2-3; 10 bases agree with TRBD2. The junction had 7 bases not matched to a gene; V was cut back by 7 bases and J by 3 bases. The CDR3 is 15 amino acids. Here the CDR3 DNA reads TGTGCCAGCACTCTTGGACTAGCGGCAACAGATACGCAGTATTTT. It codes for CASTLGLAATDTQYF.

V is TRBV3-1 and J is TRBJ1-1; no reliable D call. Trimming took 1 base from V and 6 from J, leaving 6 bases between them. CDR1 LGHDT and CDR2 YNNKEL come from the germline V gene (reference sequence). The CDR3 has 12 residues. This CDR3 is CASSQAEAEAFF. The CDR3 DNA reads TGTGCCAGCAGCCAAGCAGAGGCTGAAGCTTTCTTT.

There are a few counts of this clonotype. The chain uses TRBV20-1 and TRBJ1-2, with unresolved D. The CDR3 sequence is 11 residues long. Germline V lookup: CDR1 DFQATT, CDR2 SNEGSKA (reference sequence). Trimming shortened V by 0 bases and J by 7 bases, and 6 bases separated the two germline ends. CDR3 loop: CSARDVPGYTF. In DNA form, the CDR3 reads TGCAGTGCTAGAGATGTTCCTGGCTACACCTTC.

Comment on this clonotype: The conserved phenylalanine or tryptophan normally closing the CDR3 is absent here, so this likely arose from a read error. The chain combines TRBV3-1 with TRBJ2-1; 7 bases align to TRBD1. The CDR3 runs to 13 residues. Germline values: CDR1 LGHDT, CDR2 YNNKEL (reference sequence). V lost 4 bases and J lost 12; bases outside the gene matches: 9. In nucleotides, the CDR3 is TGTGCCAGCAGCCGCGCACCCCGGGACAGGCAGTTCATC. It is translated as CASSRAPRDRQFI.

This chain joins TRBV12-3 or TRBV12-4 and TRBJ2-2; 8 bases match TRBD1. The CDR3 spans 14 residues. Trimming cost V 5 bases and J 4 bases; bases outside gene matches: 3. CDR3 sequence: CASSRQGTTGELFF. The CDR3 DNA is TGTGCCAGCAGTAGACAGGGGACCACCGGGGAGCTGTTTTTT.

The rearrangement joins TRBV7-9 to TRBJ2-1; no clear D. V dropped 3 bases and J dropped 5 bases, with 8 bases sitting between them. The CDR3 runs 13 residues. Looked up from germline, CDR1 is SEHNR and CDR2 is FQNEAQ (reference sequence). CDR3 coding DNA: TGTGCCAGCAGCTTTTCAGTAGACAATGAGCAGTTCTTC. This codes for CASSFSVDNEQFF.

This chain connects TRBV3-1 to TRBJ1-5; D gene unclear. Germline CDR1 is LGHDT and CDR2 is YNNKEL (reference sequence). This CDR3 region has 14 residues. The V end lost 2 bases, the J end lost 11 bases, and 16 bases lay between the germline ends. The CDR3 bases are TGTGCCAGCAGCCAATCAGGATCATCAAGGGCCCAGCATTTT. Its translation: CASSQSGSSRAQHF.